Shown below are 4 T cell receptor beta chains from a single sample sequenced in a study of STAT5B mutations in CD4+ large granular lymphocyte leukemia. Clones were read by immunoSEQ multiplex PCR, and TCRdb kept only the in-frame ones, dropping some. Seen here are 30,000 or so clones, approximately 75% observed once, and the top ten hold about 3.1%. The sequenced sample was CD4+ T cells from blood buffy coats. The receptors stem from a human donor in good health.

This chain links TRBV18 with TRBJ1-1; D not certain. V lost 3 bases and J lost 5, with 10 bases in between. The CDR3 sequence is 13 residues long. CDR1 and CDR2 (germline): KGHSH, LQKENI. CDR3 sequence (DNA): TGTGCCAGCTCACCTCTGGGAGTAACTGAAGCTTTCTTT. Protein: CASSPLGVTEAFF.

The chain couples TRBV19 to TRBJ1-5, with 7 bases that match TRBD1. This CDR3 has 15 residues. Per the germline V gene, CDR1 is LNHDA and CDR2 is SQIVND (reference sequence). V trimming: 7 bases; J trimming: 3 bases; junction bases outside the gene matches: 9. In DNA form, the CDR3 reads TGTGCCAGTACTCCCGGCAGGGGGAACAATCAGCCCCAGCATTTT. Translated, it gives CASTPGRGNNQPQHF. Variable domain in full (rest from reference TRBV19 and TRBJ1-5): DGGITQSPKYLFRKEGQNVTLSCEQNLNHDAMYWYRQDPGQGLRLIYYSQIVNDFQKGDIAEGYSVSREKKESFPLTVTSAQKNPTAFYLCASTPGRGNNQPQHFGDGTRLSIL.

This chain uses TRBV7-2 with TRBJ2-2; 7 bases fit TRBD1. The V segment lost 5 bases and the J segment 4 bases; nucleotides outside the gene matches: 13. The CDR3 runs 17 residues. The germline gives CDR1 SGHTA, CDR2 FQGNSA. CDR3: CASSPWTGRVSTGELFF. CDR3 nucleotide sequence: TGTGCCAGCAGCCCCTGGACAGGAAGGGTTTCCACCGGGGAGCTGTTTTTT. Based on the CDR3 plus reference TRBV7-2 and TRBJ2-2, the full variable domain is GAGVSQSPSNKVTEKGKDVELRCDPISGHTALYWYRQSLGQGLEFLIYFQGNSAPDKSGLPSDRFSAERTGGSVSTLTIQRTQQEDSAVYLCASSPWTGRVSTGELFFGEGSRLTVL.

The chain employs TRBV7-2 and TRBJ2-2; no firm D call. This CDR3 spans 15 amino acids. Trimming took 5 bases from V and 1 from J, leaving 11 bases between them. Germline CDR1 and CDR2: SGHTA and FQGNSA. Written as DNA, the CDR3 is TGTGCCAGCAGCCCCAATTTACGGAACACCGGGGAGCTGTTTTTT. This encodes CASSPNLRNTGELFF.